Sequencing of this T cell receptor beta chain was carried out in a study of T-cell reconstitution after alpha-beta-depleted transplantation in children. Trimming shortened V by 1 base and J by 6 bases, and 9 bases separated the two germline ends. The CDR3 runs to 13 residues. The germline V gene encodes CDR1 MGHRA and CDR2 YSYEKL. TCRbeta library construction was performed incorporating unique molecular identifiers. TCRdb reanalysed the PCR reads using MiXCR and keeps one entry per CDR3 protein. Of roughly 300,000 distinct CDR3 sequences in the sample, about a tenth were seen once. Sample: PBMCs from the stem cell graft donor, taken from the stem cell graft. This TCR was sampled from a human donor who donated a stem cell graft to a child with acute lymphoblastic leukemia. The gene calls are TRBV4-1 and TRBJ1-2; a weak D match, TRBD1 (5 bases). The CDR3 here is CASSQVGGDGYTF. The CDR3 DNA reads TGCGCCAGCAGCCAAGTCGGAGGGGATGGCTACACCTTC.